The 4 T cell receptor beta chains in this list originate from one sample, sequenced in a study of naive and memory T cell subsets. Both TRBC1 and TRBC2 were covered by a beta constant-region primer of two equimolar oligonucleotides. MiXCR, run by TCRdb on the UMI-ligation and nested PCR reads, gives a single entry per CDR3 protein. The table records 84,000 or so distinct CDR3 sequences, about 6.5% of them present only once. The sequencing sample was made of central memory CD4+ T cells from blood. All receptors derive from a human donor in good health.

This clonotype was recorded many times. V usage is TRBV29-1 and J usage is TRBJ1-3; D is uncertain. The V gene's germline CDR1 is SQVTM and CDR2 ANQGSEA. The germline V and J ends were trimmed by 3 bases and 0 bases, with 6 bases remaining between them. The CDR3 sequence is 13 residues long. CDR3 nucleotide sequence: TGCAGCGTTGATGTCGGCTCTGGAAACACCATATATTTT. Protein product: CSVDVGSGNTIYF.

This clonotype was counted at least ten times. The chain is built from TRBV15 and TRBJ2-5; no clear D gene. The germline V and J ends were trimmed by 0 bases and 5 bases, with 4 bases remaining between them. The CDR3 runs to 12 residues. The V gene's germline CDR1 is LNHNV and CDR2 YYDKDF (reference sequence). CDR3 region: CATSRDWETQYF. The CDR3 bases are TGTGCCACCAGCAGAGATTGGGAGACCCAGTACTTC.

This clonotype has a count of ten or more. This rearrangement joins TRBV15 to TRBJ1-5; the D gene is possibly TRBD1 (5 bases). CDR1 is LNHNV, CDR2 YYDKDF, per germline (reference sequence). The V end was cut by 2 bases, the J end by 4 bases, with 15 bases between. The CDR3 is 16 residues long. The CDR3 coding sequence is TGTGCCACCAGCAGAAAGAAGGGACCACTAAATCAGCCCCAGCATTTT. Translated, it gives CATSRKKGPLNQPQHF.

The CDR3 loop reads CASSPYNGGTDTQYF. CDR3 nucleotide sequence: TGTGCCAGCTCACCTTACAACGGGGGGACAGATACGCAGTATTTT. V is TRBV18 and J is TRBJ2-3, with 7 bases matching TRBD2. The CDR3 covers 15 residues. Germline values: CDR1 KGHSH, CDR2 LQKENI. With 3 bases clipped from V and 3 bases from J, the junction kept 6 bases outside the gene matches.